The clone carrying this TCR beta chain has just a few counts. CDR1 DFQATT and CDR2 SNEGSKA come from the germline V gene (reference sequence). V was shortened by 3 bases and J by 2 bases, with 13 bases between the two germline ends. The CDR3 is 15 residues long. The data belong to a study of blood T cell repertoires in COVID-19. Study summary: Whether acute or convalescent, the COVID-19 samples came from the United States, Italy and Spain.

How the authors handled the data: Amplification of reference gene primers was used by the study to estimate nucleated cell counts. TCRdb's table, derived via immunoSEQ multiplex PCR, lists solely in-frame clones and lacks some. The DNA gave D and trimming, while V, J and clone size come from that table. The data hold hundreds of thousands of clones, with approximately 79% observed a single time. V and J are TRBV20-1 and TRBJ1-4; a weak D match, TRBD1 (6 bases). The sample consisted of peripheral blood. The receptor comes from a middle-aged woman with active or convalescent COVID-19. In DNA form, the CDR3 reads TGCAGTGCTAGTCTCGGGGGGGCGACTAATGAAAAACTGTTTTTT. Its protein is CSASLGGATNEKLFF.